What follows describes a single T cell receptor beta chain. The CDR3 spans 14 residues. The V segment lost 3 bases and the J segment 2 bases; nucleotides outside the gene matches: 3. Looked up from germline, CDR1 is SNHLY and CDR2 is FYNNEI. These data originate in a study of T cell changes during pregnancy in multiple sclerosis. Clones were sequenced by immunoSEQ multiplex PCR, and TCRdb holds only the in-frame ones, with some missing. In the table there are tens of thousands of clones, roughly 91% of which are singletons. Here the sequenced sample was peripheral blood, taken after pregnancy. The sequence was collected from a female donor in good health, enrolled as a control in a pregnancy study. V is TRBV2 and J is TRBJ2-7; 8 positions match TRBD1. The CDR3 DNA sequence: TGTGCCAGCAGTGATCGGACAGGGCCCTACGAGCAGTACTTC. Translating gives CASSDRTGPYEQYF.